Sequencing of this T cell receptor beta chain was carried out in a study of chronic HIV infection and antiretroviral therapy. Germline V gene sequence: CDR1 SGHTA, CDR2 FQGNSA. V was pared by 5 bases and J by 1 base, with 18 bases between. CDR3 length: 16 residues. TCRdb fed the 5' RACE reads into MiXCR, producing one record per CDR3 protein. Of around 30,000 distinct CDR3 sequences in the sample, about 9.7% are singletons; the top ten hold under 3%. What was sequenced was peripheral blood. The genes are TRBV7-2 and TRBJ2-7; D possibly corresponds to TRBD1 (6 bases). This sequence originates from an adult who had HIV and had not received antiretroviral therapy, or was an uninfected healthy control (not recorded which). CDR3 DNA sequence: TGTGCCAGCAGCCCCTGGGTCAGGGGTACTTCCTACGAGCAGTACTTC. This sequence encodes CASSPWVRGTSYEQYF.